This is a list of T cell receptor beta chains from one sample in a study of blood T cell repertoires in COVID-19. The data were produced by immunoSEQ multiplex PCR, yet TCRdb's version contains in-frame clones alone and is incomplete. The sample has about 170,000 clones; 88% are singletons. Source material: peripheral blood. These receptors originate from a man between 50 and 59 years old who had recovered from COVID-19. The CDR3 runs from the conserved cysteine through the conserved F or W.

CDR3 protein: CAISESGQGVPYEQYF
V gene: TRBV10-3

CDR3 protein: CASSLSPVTDTQYF
V gene: TRBV5-1

CDR3 protein: CASSLAGTSGSPGTDTQYF
V gene: TRBV7-2

CDR3 protein: CAISGLAVNNEQFF
V gene: TRBV10-3

CDR3 protein: CASSSSAVTQYF
V gene: TRBV7-2

CDR3 protein: CSGSSGGAGETQYF
V gene: TRBV29-1

CDR3 protein: CASSVGLAGRAWGTDTQYF
V gene: TRBV9

CDR3 protein: CASSAGTGLMNEQFF
V gene: TRBV5-1

CDR3 protein: CASSGGAGTSVNEQFF
V gene: TRBV5-4

CDR3 protein: CASSLREEKQYF
V gene: TRBV5-1

CDR3 protein: CAWSRYTEAFF
V gene: TRBV30

CDR3 protein: CASSVFAGELFF
V gene: TRBV9

CDR3 protein: CASSYRTSGGADTQYF
V gene: TRBV6-5

CDR3 protein: CASRAGSSYNSPLHF
V gene: TRBV6-4

CDR3 protein: CASSLELYGNIQYF
V gene: TRBV5-5